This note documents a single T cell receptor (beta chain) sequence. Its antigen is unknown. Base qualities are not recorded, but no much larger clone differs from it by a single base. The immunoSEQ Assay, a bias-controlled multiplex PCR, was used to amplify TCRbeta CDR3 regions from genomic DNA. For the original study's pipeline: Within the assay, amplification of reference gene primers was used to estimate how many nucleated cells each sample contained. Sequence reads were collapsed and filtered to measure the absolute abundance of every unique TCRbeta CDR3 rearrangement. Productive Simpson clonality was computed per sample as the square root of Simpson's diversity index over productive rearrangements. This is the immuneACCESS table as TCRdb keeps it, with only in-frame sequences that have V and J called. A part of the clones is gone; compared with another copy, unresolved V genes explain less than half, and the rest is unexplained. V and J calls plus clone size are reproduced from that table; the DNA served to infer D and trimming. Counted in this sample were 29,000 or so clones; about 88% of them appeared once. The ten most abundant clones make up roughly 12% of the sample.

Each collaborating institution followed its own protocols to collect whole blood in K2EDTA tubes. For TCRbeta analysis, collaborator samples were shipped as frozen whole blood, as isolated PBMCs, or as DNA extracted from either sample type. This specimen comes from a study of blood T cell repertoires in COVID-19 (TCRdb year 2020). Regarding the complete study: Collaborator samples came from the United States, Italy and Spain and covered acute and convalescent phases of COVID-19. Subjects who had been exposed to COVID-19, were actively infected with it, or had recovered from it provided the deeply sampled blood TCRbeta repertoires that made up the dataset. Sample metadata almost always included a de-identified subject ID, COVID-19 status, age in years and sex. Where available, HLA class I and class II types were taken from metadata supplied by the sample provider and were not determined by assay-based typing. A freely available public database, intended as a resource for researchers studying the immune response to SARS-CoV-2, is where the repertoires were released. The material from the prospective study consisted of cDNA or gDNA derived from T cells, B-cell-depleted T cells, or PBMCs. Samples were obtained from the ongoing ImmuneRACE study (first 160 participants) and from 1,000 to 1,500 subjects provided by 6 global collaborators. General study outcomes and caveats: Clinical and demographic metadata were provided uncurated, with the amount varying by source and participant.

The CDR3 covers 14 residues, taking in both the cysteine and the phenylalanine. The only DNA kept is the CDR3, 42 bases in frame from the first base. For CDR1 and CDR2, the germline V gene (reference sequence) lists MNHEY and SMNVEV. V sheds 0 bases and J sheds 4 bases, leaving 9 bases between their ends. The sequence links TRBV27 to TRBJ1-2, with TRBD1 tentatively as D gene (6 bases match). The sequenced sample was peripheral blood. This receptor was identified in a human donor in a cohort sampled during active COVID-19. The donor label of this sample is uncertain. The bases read TGTGCCAGCAGTTTATCGAGGGGGGGCTATGGCTACACCTTC. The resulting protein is CASSLSRGGYGYTF.